These 13 T cell receptor beta chains were all obtained from the same sample, sequenced in a study of blood T cell repertoires in COVID-19. TCRdb's copy holds only in-frame clones and misses some; the assay was immunoSEQ multiplex PCR. The sample lists roughly 230,000 clones; 88% were seen once. Source material: peripheral blood. All receptors come from a human donor in a cohort sampled during active COVID-19.

This chain connects TRBV13 to TRBJ2-7; 9 bases match TRBD2. This CDR3 is 15 amino acids long. V trimming: 3 bases; J trimming: 1 base; junction bases outside the gene matches: 4. Looked up from germline, CDR1 is PRHDT and CDR2 is FYEKMQ (reference sequence). CDR3 region: CASSFGLAGSYEQYF. The CDR3 coding sequence is TGTGCCAGCAGCTTTGGGCTAGCGGGATCCTACGAGCAGTACTTC.

The chain employs TRBV4-2 and TRBJ2-3; 8 nucleotides align to TRBD1. The CDR3 runs 15 residues. The V gene end was trimmed by 0 bases and the J gene end by 6 bases; junction bases not matched to a gene: 5. Germline CDR1 LGHNA, CDR2 YNFKEQ. The CDR3 bases are TGTGCCAGCAGCCAAGACTGGACAGGGAGGGATACGCAGTATTTT. It specifies CASSQDWTGRDTQYF.

J is TRBJ1-5 and V is TRBV4-1; D unclear. Trimming stripped 0 bases from V and 2 bases from J, with 11 bases between. The germline CDR1 and CDR2 sequences are MGHRA and YSYEKL. The CDR3 runs to 16 residues. CDR3 sequence (DNA): TGCGCCAGCAGCCAAGATCGCAGGCAGGGCAATCAGCCCCAGCATTTT. Encoded protein: CASSQDRRQGNQPQHF.

The chain is built from TRBV12-3 or TRBV12-4 and TRBJ2-7; D unclear. The CDR3 sequence is 11 residues long. With 5 bases removed from V and 2 bases from J, the gap between germline ends came to 4 bases. CDR3 nucleotide sequence: TGTGCCAGCAGTGTAACCTACGAGCAGTACTTC. Its translation: CASSVTYEQYF.

The rearrangement links TRBV9 to TRBJ1-3, with a weak D call TRBD1 (5 bases). Trimming pared 0 bases from V and 3 bases from J, leaving 13 bases between. CDR1 and CDR2 (germline): SGDLS, YYNGEE. The CDR3 has 16 amino acids. The CDR3 DNA reads TGTGCCAGCAGCGTAGGGCAGGGTTTTTTTGGAAACACCATATATTTT. Its protein product is CASSVGQGFFGNTIYF.

This clone was detected a few times. The V call is TRBV19, the J call TRBJ1-5, with 7 bases matching TRBD1. J gave up 6 bases and V 5 bases, and 4 bases lay outside the gene matches. This CDR3 region has 13 residues. Germline CDR1 and CDR2: LNHDA and SQIVND (reference sequence). CDR3 nucleotides: TGTGCCAGTAGTCGAGGGGGCGGTCAGCCCCAGCATTTT. Translated: CASSRGGGQPQHF.

The chain uses TRBV3-1 (or the pseudogene TRBV3-2) and TRBJ2-1, with 9 bases identical to TRBD2. The CDR3 loop spans 15 amino acids. The germline V gene encodes CDR1 LGHDT and CDR2 YNNKEL (reference sequence). Unmatched junction bases numbered 9, after V lost 4 bases and J lost 8 bases. The CDR3 loop is CASSPGSGRNHEQFF. The CDR3 DNA follows: TGTGCCAGCAGCCCTGGCAGCGGGAGGAACCATGAGCAGTTCTTC.

This chain links TRBV5-1 with TRBJ2-3; TRBD1 aligns across 9 bases. Germline values: CDR1 SGHRS, CDR2 YFSETQ. This CDR3 contains 17 residues. Trimming at V came to 4 bases and at J to 2 bases, leaving 11 bases not matched to a gene. The CDR3 is CASSQSSGTGNTDTQYF. The CDR3 nucleotides read TGCGCCAGCAGCCAATCCTCCGGGACAGGGAACACAGATACGCAGTATTTT.

CDR3 region: CASSSYRGGAYEQYF. In DNA, the CDR3 is TGTGCCAGCAGTTCGTACAGGGGGGGTGCCTACGAGCAGTACTTC. V is TRBV27 and J is TRBJ2-7, with a tentative D call TRBD1 (8 bases). Trimming cost V 4 bases and J 2 bases, with 15 bases left between them. The germline V gene has CDR1 MNHEY and CDR2 SMNVEV (reference sequence). CDR3 length: 15 residues.

The chain employs TRBV7-3 and TRBJ2-4; TRBD1 is a possible D gene (6 bases). Deletions cut 5 bases from V and 0 bases from J, with 8 bases between. The V gene's germline CDR1 is SGHTA and CDR2 FQGTGA. The length of the CDR3 is 14 residues. In DNA form, the CDR3 reads TGTGCCAGCAGCCAACAGGGAGCCAAAAACATTCAGTACTTC. It translates to CASSQQGAKNIQYF.

Only one count was recorded for this clone. The chain combines TRBV4-1 with TRBJ1-1; D unresolved. CDR1 and CDR2 (germline): MGHRA, YSYEKL. This CDR3 comprises 14 residues. V dropped 6 bases and J dropped 0 bases, with 11 bases sitting between them. The CDR3: CASRDWTMNTEAFF. CDR3 sequence (DNA): TGCGCCAGCAGAGACTGGACTATGAACACTGAAGCTTTCTTT.

The table lists this clone with a count of one. The V call is TRBV13, the J call TRBJ2-7, with 7 bases identical to TRBD2. The CDR3 has 15 amino acids. The germline gives CDR1 PRHDT, CDR2 FYEKMQ (reference sequence). The V gene end was trimmed by 3 bases and the J gene end by 0 bases; junction bases not matched to a gene: 5. The CDR3 DNA sequence: TGTGCCAGCAGCTTCGGCGGGAGCAGCTCCTACGAGCAGTACTTC. It yields the protein CASSFGGSSSYEQYF. The full variable domain, in which reference TRBV13 and TRBJ2-7 provide the parts outside the CDR3, is AAGVIQSPRHLIKEKRETATLKCYPIPRHDTVYWYQQGPGQDPQFLISFYEKMQSDKGSIPDRFSAQQFSDYHSELNMSSLELGDSALYFCASSFGGSSSYEQYFGPGTRLTVT.

CDR3 DNA: TGTGCCTGGAGTCCGAGGGAGCCCTCTGGAAACACCATATATTTT. It encodes CAWSPREPSGNTIYF. The V call is TRBV30, the J call TRBJ1-3; D call uncertain. CDR3 length: 15 amino acids. V shed 2 bases and J shed 0 bases, with 11 bases lying between them. Germline V gene sequence: CDR1 GTSNPN, CDR2 SVGIG (reference sequence).